These 10 T cell receptor beta chains were sequenced from one sample in a study of blood T cell repertoires in COVID-19 (dated by TCRdb to the early 2020s). Library method: the immunoSEQ multiplex PCR assay. TCRdb limited this immuneACCESS table to in-frame rearrangements with V and J called. A share of clones is missing; checked studies link under half to unresolved V genes, and the rest is unexplained. The sample includes about 140,000 clones, with about 77% observed a single time. Together, the top ten hold roughly 4.3% of the sample. The material sequenced was peripheral blood. The source is a man aged 60 to 75 with acute or convalescent COVID-19.

This clone was observed at least ten times. The chain couples TRBV7-9 to TRBJ2-2, with 11 bases aligning to TRBD2. With 3 bases clipped from V and 4 bases from J, the junction kept 1 base outside the gene matches. The CDR3 contains 15 residues. Germline CDR1 and CDR2: SEHNR and FQNEAQ (reference sequence). In DNA, the CDR3 is TGTGCCAGCAGCTTTCTAGCGGGAGGCACCGGGGAGCTGTTTTTT. Protein product: CASSFLAGGTGELFF.

The chain couples TRBV4-1 to TRBJ2-1; D not certain. Germline V CDR1 and CDR2: MGHRA, YSYEKL. This CDR3 contains 17 residues. V gave up 0 bases and J gave up 5 bases, with 17 bases separating them. In nucleotides, the CDR3 is TGCGCCAGCAGCCAAGAGGTCGTATACATGGTCGACAATGAGCAGTTCTTC. This codes for CASSQEVVYMVDNEQFF.

This clone occurred once. The chain links TRBV3-1 (or the pseudogene TRBV3-2) to TRBJ1-2; D remains unclear. The CDR3 covers 15 residues. CDR1 is LGHDT and CDR2 is YNNKEL in the germline V gene (reference sequence). V was trimmed by 0 bases and J by 4 bases, leaving 12 bases between them. The CDR3 sequence: CASSQEYRGSYGYTF. Here the CDR3 DNA reads TGTGCCAGCAGCCAAGAATACAGAGGGTCCTATGGCTACACCTTC.

This clone has just a few counts. The V and J genes are TRBV25-1 and TRBJ2-1; D perhaps matches TRBD1 (7 bases). V was trimmed by 1 base and J by 8 bases, leaving 15 bases between them. The CDR3 runs 15 residues. Germline V CDR1 and CDR2: MGHDK, SYGVNS. The CDR3: CASSESVTGTDEQFF. The CDR3 coding sequence is TGTGCCAGCAGTGAATCTGTGACAGGGACTGATGAGCAGTTCTTC.

The genes are TRBV10-3 and TRBJ1-1; the D gene is possibly TRBD1 (6 bases). Trimming took 0 bases from V and 3 from J, leaving 17 bases between them. The V gene's germline CDR1 is ENHRY and CDR2 SYGVKD. The CDR3 spans 17 residues. Here the CDR3 reads CAISESKQGRVYTEAFF. The DNA of the CDR3 is TGTGCCATCAGTGAGTCGAAACAGGGCAGAGTGTACACTGAAGCTTTCTTT.

The chain has TRBV29-1 and TRBJ2-7; D gene unclear. Germline V lookup: CDR1 SQVTM, CDR2 ANQGSEA. Trimming stripped 4 bases from V and 3 bases from J, with 10 bases between. This CDR3 comprises 12 residues. The CDR3 sequence: CSVGQVIYEQYF. The CDR3 DNA follows: TGCAGCGTTGGCCAGGTAATCTACGAGCAGTACTTC.

The CDR3 nucleotides read TGCGCCAGCAGCCCCCCCCTAGCGGAGGTTTCCAATGAGCAGTTCTTC. The encoded protein is CASSPPLAEVSNEQFF. The chain employs TRBV5-1 and TRBJ2-1; 7 nucleotides agree with TRBD2. Germline CDR1 is SGHRS and CDR2 is YFSETQ. This CDR3 region has 16 residues. J gave up 6 bases and V 4 bases, and 13 bases lay outside the gene matches.

The chain combines TRBV18 with TRBJ2-7, with 9 bases that match TRBD1. Germline V lookup: CDR1 KGHSH, CDR2 LQKENI. V gave up 3 bases and J gave up 0 bases; unmatched junction bases: 6. This CDR3 has 16 residues. The CDR3 protein is CASSPQGQGSSYEQYF. The CDR3 DNA reads as TGTGCCAGCTCACCCCAGGGACAGGGATCCTCCTACGAGCAGTACTTC.

In this sample, this clone turned up once. Here the CDR3 DNA reads TGTGCCATCAGTCAGGACAGGGGGCGGTCAGATACGCAGTATTTT. Its protein product is CAISQDRGRSDTQYF. The chain combines TRBV10-3 with TRBJ2-3; 11 nucleotides align to TRBD1. V trimming: 5 bases; J trimming: 4 bases; junction bases outside the gene matches: 5. Germline CDR1 is ENHRY and CDR2 is SYGVKD. The CDR3 is made up of 15 amino acids.

The V gene is TRBV30, the J gene TRBJ2-1; 7 positions agree with TRBD1. The CDR3 consists of 14 residues. With V trimmed by 4 bases and J by 2 bases, 5 bases remained unmatched. Germline V gives CDR1 GTSNPN, CDR2 SVGIG (reference sequence). CDR3 coding DNA: TGTGCCTGGATCCGCCAGGGGGCCTACAATGAGCAGTTCTTC. It specifies CAWIRQGAYNEQFF.